The source of this T cell receptor (beta chain) is a study of T cell responses to AZD1222 COVID-19 vaccine (dated by TCRdb to 2020 to 2023). Study-wide context: A total of 233 trial participants underwent TCR sequencing, of whom 207 received two doses of AZD1222 and some 26 received two doses of the MenACWY control vaccine. Trial participants were enrolled into age subgroups of 18-55, 56-69 and 70-plus years, which contained about 150, 28 and 57 TCR-sequenced participants, respectively. Paper-wide results and their limitations: Participants were mostly white British, with more females than males. The authors suggested clonal diversity may have been underestimated. CD4 TCRs associated with the vaccine covered the entire spike protein, and the dominant responses were in regions 160-218 and 743-854. After two AZD1222 doses, spike-specific TCR breadth and depth were significantly higher than at day 0 and than in MenACWY recipients. In the small 56-69-year group, the increase in depth fell short of significance, most likely because of low power. Reportedly, almost half of the unique spike-specific TCRs recognized epitopes lying outside the regions that are mutated in the B.1.351 and B.1.1.7 variants. Conclusions about previously exposed vaccinees are limited, since just five to seven AZD1222 recipients were seropositive for SARS-CoV-2 at baseline. No day 14 peak-response samples were available, so repertoires were characterized only after the peak T cell response.

The time point label for this specimen denotes: about 28 days (+/-7) after the second vaccine dose. Because spike-specific TCR depth and breadth did not differ between the two schedules, AZD1222 recipients who got a second dose at roughly 4 weeks were pooled with those who got a second dose at roughly 12 weeks. Vaccinee samples were obtained from the UK trials COV001 and COV002, which included a single-blind randomized controlled phase 2/3 trial of AZD1222 (ChAdOx1 nCoV-19) in healthy adults. Trial participant PBMC samples were collected at day 0 and day 28 after the second dose for TCRbeta chain sequencing. CDR1 is given as SGHRS and CDR2 as YFSETQ, both from the germline V gene. From its cysteine to its phenylalanine, the CDR3 spans 16 amino acids. Solely the CDR3 DNA is kept, with 48 bases framed from the first base. Here V drops 0 bases and J drops 0 bases, and the junction holds 3 bases not matched to any gene.

As to this clone: The target of this receptor is not known. No qualities accompany the bases; no much larger clone lies one base away.

The CDR3 regions of human TCRbeta chains were subjected to immunosequencing. Under the source paper's analysis protocol: TCRs in the repertoires were matched against a reference library of SARS-CoV-2-specific TCRs that had been generated with the MIRA antigen-specificity platform. Breadth was defined as the fraction of unique TCRs that were SARS-CoV-2-associated, and depth was defined as the fraction of total T cells that were SARS-CoV-2-associated. Each spike-specific TCR was assigned to its reactive spike region and to a CD4 or CD8 class using the MIRA data. Log10-transformed breadth and depth values were compared by one-way ANOVA with Sidak's multiple comparisons tests. TCRdb re-hosts the immuneACCESS table, in-frame sequences only. Its copies lack some clones; in the studies checked, an unresolved V gene accounts for under half of them, and the cause for the rest is not known. V and J calls and clone size are given by that table; D and trimming were obtained from the DNA. Recorded for this sample are about 120,000 clones; around 90% of them occurred a single time. Jointly, the top ten make up 2% to 3% of the sample.

The rearranged chain carries TRBV5-1 and TRBJ2-3; 8 middle bases align to TRBD2. This specimen consisted of peripheral blood, obtained 28 days after the second AZD1222 dose. The TCR was taken from an adult who received the AZD1222 COVID-19 vaccine. The sequence in DNA is TGCGCCAGCAGCTTGGCCAGCGGGGGTAGCACAGATACGCAGTATTTT. This yields the protein CASSLASGGSTDTQYF.